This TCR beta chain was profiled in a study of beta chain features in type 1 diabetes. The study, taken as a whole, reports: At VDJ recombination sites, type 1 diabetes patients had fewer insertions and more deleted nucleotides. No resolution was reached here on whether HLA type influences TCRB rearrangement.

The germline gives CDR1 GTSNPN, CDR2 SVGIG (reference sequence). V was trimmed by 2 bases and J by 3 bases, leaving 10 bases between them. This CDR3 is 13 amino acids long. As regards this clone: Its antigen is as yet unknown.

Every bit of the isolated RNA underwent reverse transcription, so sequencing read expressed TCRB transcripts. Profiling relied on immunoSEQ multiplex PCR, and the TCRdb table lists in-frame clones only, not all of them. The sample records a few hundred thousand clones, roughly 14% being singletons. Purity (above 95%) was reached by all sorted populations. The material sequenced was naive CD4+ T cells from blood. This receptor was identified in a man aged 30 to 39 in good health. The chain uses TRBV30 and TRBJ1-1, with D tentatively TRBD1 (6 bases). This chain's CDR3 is CAWSPGEDTEAFF. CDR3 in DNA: TGTGCCTGGAGTCCAGGGGAGGACACTGAAGCTTTCTTT.